This T cell receptor (beta chain) came from a study of shared clonotypes between healthy human individuals. Findings and caveats of the study: The expectation was that sequencing depth would affect clonotype sharing among donors. Generally, naive subsets (rather than memory subsets) showed larger estimated richness. The low donor count limited represented genetic and exposure-history diversity.

TCRdb's copy holds only in-frame clones and misses some; the assay was immunoSEQ multiplex PCR. The data hold hundreds of thousands of clones, with around 96% observed a single time. Points on this clone: Its antigen is not known.

Terminally differentiated effector memory CD45RA+ cells were excluded from the naive CD8 cells, which were CD45RO-negative and positively selected for CCR7. The donors, all of them Caucasian adults, lived in Nashville, Tennessee. The TCR sequence derives from a woman aged 25 to 39 in good health. Sequenced input: naive CD8+ T cells sorted from blood.

CDR3 coding DNA: TGCGCCAGCAGCCTGGAGGGGGACTATGGCTACACCTTC. This translates into CASSLEGDYGYTF. This chain joins TRBV5-1 and TRBJ1-2; weak D call: TRBD1 (6 bases). The CDR3 runs 13 residues. Trimming pared 4 bases from V and 3 bases from J, leaving 10 bases between. Looked up from germline, CDR1 is SGHRS and CDR2 is YFSETQ.